These 30 T cell receptor beta chains originate from one sample sequenced in a study of blood T cell repertoires in COVID-19. The protocol was immunoSEQ multiplex PCR, while the TCRdb copy is restricted to in-frame clones and leaves out a portion. The profile shows around 120,000 clones, almost 90% of them singletons. The sample consisted of peripheral blood. These receptors all come from a woman aged 60-75 years with COVID-19, enrolled during active disease.

The rearrangement uses TRBV11-2 and TRBJ2-1; perhaps TRBD1 as D (5 bases). Trimming pared 9 bases from V and 1 base from J, leaving 16 bases between. CDR1 SGHAT and CDR2 FQNNGV come from the germline V gene. CDR3 size: 15 residues. The CDR3 nucleotides read TGTGCCAGTTGCCGGGCACCAGGGTCCTACAATGAGCAGTTCTTC. This encodes CASCRAPGSYNEQFF.

This clone was recorded only once. DNA of the CDR3: TGTGCCAGTAGTATCCCGACAGGGCTCAGCAATCAGCCCCAGCATTTT. Translating it yields CASSIPTGLSNQPQHF. This chain uses TRBV19 with TRBJ1-5; TRBD1 matches 7 bases. The CDR3 is 16 residues long. Trimming at V came to 3 bases and at J to 1 base, leaving 6 bases not matched to a gene. Germline V gene sequence: CDR1 LNHDA, CDR2 SQIVND (reference sequence).

The chain is built from TRBV7-3 and TRBJ2-3; D is ambiguous. CDR3 length: 13 residues. Trimming took 2 bases from V and 2 from J, leaving 5 bases between them. Germline V gene sequence: CDR1 SGHTA, CDR2 FQGTGA. The CDR3 here is CASSLAPTDTQYF. CDR3 in DNA: TGTGCCAGCAGCTTAGCGCCCACAGATACGCAGTATTTT.

This clone appeared once. This chain connects TRBV18 to TRBJ1-1; 10 bases match TRBD1. There are 12 residues in the CDR3. CDR1 and CDR2 (germline): KGHSH, LQKENI. Germline trimming cut 6 bases from V and 10 bases from J; bases unmatched to any gene: 5. The CDR3 region has the DNA TGTGCCAGCTCTCATCGGACAGGGGGAGCTTTCTTT. The encoded protein is CASSHRTGGAFF.

This chain connects TRBV3-1 (or the pseudogene TRBV3-2) to TRBJ2-3; a weak D match, TRBD1 (6 bases). Germline V lookup: CDR1 LGHDT, CDR2 YNNKEL (reference sequence). The CDR3 is 15 residues long. V was shortened by 4 bases and J by 2 bases, with 13 bases between the two germline ends. This CDR3 reads CASSRDTTTTDTQYF. The CDR3, as DNA: TGTGCCAGCAGCCGGGACACTACTACCACAGATACGCAGTATTTT.

This chain uses TRBV27 with TRBJ1-5, with D perhaps TRBD1 (5 bases). Trimming removed 4 bases at V and 2 bases at J, with 15 bases between. CDR3 size: 16 residues. Germline CDR1 is MNHEY and CDR2 is SMNVEV (reference sequence). CDR3: CASSWSGKLGNQPQHF. The DNA for the CDR3 is TGTGCCAGCAGTTGGTCAGGGAAGTTAGGCAATCAGCCCCAGCATTTT.

V usage is TRBV6-1 and J usage is TRBJ2-7; D remains unclear. In germline, CDR1 is MNHNS, CDR2 SASEGT. V lost 1 base and J 0 bases, leaving 7 bases between the germline ends. This CDR3 region has 14 residues. CDR3: CASSEGQVSYEQYF. The DNA for the CDR3 is TGTGCCAGCAGTGAAGGCCAGGTCTCCTACGAGCAGTACTTC.

This clone has a single count. The CDR3 is CASSLVAGGSNQPQHF. The DNA of the CDR3 is TGTGCCAGCAGCTTAGTGGCAGGGGGGAGCAATCAGCCCCAGCATTTT. This chain connects TRBV7-9 to TRBJ1-5, with 7 nucleotides matching TRBD1. The CDR3 is made up of 16 amino acids. Germline loops: CDR1 SEHNR, CDR2 FQNEAQ (reference sequence). With V trimmed by 1 base and J by 1 base, 4 bases remained unmatched.

The chain couples TRBV10-3 to TRBJ2-3, with 10 bases aligning to TRBD2. Germline V gene data show CDR1 as ENHRY and CDR2 as SYGVKD. CDR3 length: 14 amino acids. Losses at the gene ends were 10 bases for V and 4 bases for J; bases not matched to a gene: 8. CDR3 DNA sequence: TGTGCCACTCGAGGGCTAGCGGGGGCAGATACGCAGTATTTT. Its translation: CATRGLAGADTQYF.

This chain uses TRBV6-5 with TRBJ1-5; TRBD1 might be the D (6 bases). CDR3 length: 15 amino acids. The V gene's germline CDR1 is MNHEY and CDR2 SVGAGI. V lost 6 bases to trimming and J lost 2 bases, with 14 bases between them. CDR3 coding DNA: TGTGCCAGCAGAAAACTACAGGGTGGCAATCAGCCCCAGCATTTT. It encodes CASRKLQGGNQPQHF.

The chain combines TRBV11-2 with TRBJ1-3; 7 bases match TRBD1. The CDR3 is 17 amino acids. Germline CDR1 is SGHAT and CDR2 is FQNNGV. Trimming removed 4 bases from V and 4 bases from J; junction bases left unmatched: 13. The chain's CDR3 is CASSSLMTGFGGNTIYF. CDR3 nucleotides: TGTGCCAGCAGCTCCCTTATGACAGGGTTTGGAGGAAACACCATATATTTT.

This chain joins TRBV7-2 and TRBJ1-5; 7 bases map to TRBD1. This CDR3 comprises 15 residues. J gave up 2 bases and V 5 bases, and 6 bases lay outside the gene matches. CDR1 is SGHTA, CDR2 FQGNSA, per germline. The CDR3 region is CASSTGQWGNQPQHF. The DNA of the CDR3 is TGTGCCAGCAGCACGGGACAGTGGGGCAATCAGCCCCAGCATTTT.

The CDR3 region is CASSLRGFYEQYF. In nucleotides, the CDR3 is TGTGCCAGCAGTTTACGGGGGTTCTACGAGCAGTACTTC. J is TRBJ2-7 and V is TRBV27; D may be TRBD2 (6 bases). Germline-derived CDR1 and CDR2 are MNHEY and SMNVEV (reference sequence). CDR3 size: 13 residues. With 2 bases removed from V and 3 bases from J, the gap between germline ends came to 8 bases.

The rearrangement uses TRBV18 and TRBJ1-1; 7 bases map to TRBD1. The V gene end was trimmed by 4 bases and the J gene end by 1 base; junction bases not matched to a gene: 0. The germline CDR1 and CDR2 sequences are KGHSH and LQKENI. The CDR3 runs 13 residues. The CDR3: CASSRQGNTEAFF. CDR3 DNA: TGTGCCAGCTCACGACAGGGGAACACTGAAGCTTTCTTT.

This sequence joins TRBV5-1 and TRBJ2-7, with 8 positions matching TRBD2. Germline values: CDR1 SGHRS, CDR2 YFSETQ. Trimming at V came to 4 bases and at J to 4 bases, leaving 13 bases not matched to a gene. The CDR3 consists of 16 residues. CDR3: CASSPGGGTGGYEQYF. In nucleotides, the CDR3 is TGCGCCAGCAGCCCGGGAGGAGGGACGGGAGGGTACGAGCAGTACTTC.

This rearrangement joins TRBV27 to TRBJ1-1, with a weak D call TRBD1 (6 bases). Trimming left V 11 bases short and J 3 bases short, with 19 bases between. The CDR3 totals 14 residues. Germline CDR1 MNHEY, CDR2 SMNVEV (reference sequence). CDR3 loop: CAGKQGSMDTEAFF. The CDR3 DNA sequence: TGTGCCGGCAAACAGGGTTCTATGGACACTGAAGCTTTCTTT.

J is TRBJ1-2 and V is TRBV25-1, with 8 bases matching TRBD1. The V segment lost 1 base and the J segment 11 bases; nucleotides outside the gene matches: 9. CDR3 length: 14 residues. Germline V gene lookup returns CDR1 MGHDK and CDR2 SYGVNS. The CDR3 is CASSEFLTGAGYTF. The CDR3 nucleotides read TGTGCCAGCAGTGAATTTTTGACAGGGGCCGGTTACACCTTC.

The chain combines TRBV4-1 with TRBJ1-1; TRBD1 aligns across 8 bases. This CDR3 spans 16 amino acids. V trimming: 0 bases; J trimming: 5 bases; junction bases outside the gene matches: 8. Germline loops: CDR1 MGHRA, CDR2 YSYEKL. The CDR3 sequence is CASSQDSRGLLTEAFF. For the CDR3, the DNA is TGCGCCAGCAGCCAAGATTCCAGGGGGCTCCTTACTGAAGCTTTCTTT.

The chain joins TRBV10-3 to TRBJ2-5; maybe TRBD1 (6 bases). V lost 6 bases and J 3 bases, leaving 8 bases between the germline ends. CDR3 length: 12 residues. The V gene's germline CDR1 is ENHRY and CDR2 SYGVKD. The CDR3 bases are TGTGCCATCAGGGCAGGGGAAGAGACCCAGTACTTC. Amino acids: CAIRAGEETQYF.

This chain links TRBV9 with TRBJ2-2; 8 bases fit TRBD1. CDR1 is SGDLS, CDR2 YYNGEE, per germline. CDR3 length: 16 residues. The ends lost 3 bases at V and 2 bases at J; junction bases unmatched: 6. The CDR3 spells CASSAPTGDNTGELFF. The CDR3 coding sequence is TGTGCCAGCAGCGCGCCGACAGGGGATAACACCGGGGAGCTGTTTTTT.

J is TRBJ2-7 and V is TRBV11-1, with 11 bases lining up with TRBD1. V lost 9 bases, J lost 5 bases, and 9 bases stayed unmatched. CDR1 SGHAT and CDR2 FQDESV come from the germline V gene (reference sequence). CDR3 length: 14 amino acids. CDR3 nucleotides: TGTGCCAGTTCAGGGACAGGGGGAATTAACGAGCAGTACTTC. Its protein is CASSGTGGINEQYF.

This chain links TRBV27 with TRBJ2-7; TRBD1 aligns across 8 bases. The ends lost 6 bases at V and 3 bases at J; junction bases unmatched: 4. The CDR3 length is 13 residues. Germline V CDR1 and CDR2: MNHEY, SMNVEV (reference sequence). The CDR3 spells CASSSGQGYEQYF. CDR3 DNA: TGTGCCAGCAGCTCCGGACAGGGCTACGAGCAGTACTTC.

The chain's CDR3 is CSARGGTGITEAFF. CDR3 nucleotides: TGCAGCGCCAGAGGGGGGACAGGGATCACTGAAGCTTTCTTT. This chain uses TRBV29-1 with TRBJ1-1, with TRBD1 matching over 9 bases. V lost 7 bases and J lost 4; bases outside the gene matches: 10. Germline CDR1 reads SQVTM; CDR2 reads ANQGSEA. The CDR3 has 14 amino acids.

This sequence joins TRBV7-2 and TRBJ2-2; 10 positions match TRBD2. With 5 bases clipped from V and 1 base from J, the junction kept 10 bases outside the gene matches. Per the germline V gene, CDR1 is SGHTA and CDR2 is FQGNSA. The CDR3 length is 18 residues. The CDR3 DNA reads as TGTGCCAGCAGCCGGACTAGCGGACTTATGGGGAACACCGGGGAGCTGTTTTTT. It codes for CASSRTSGLMGNTGELFF.

This sequence joins TRBV25-1 and TRBJ1-5; D is unresolved. V was shortened by 5 bases and J by 6 bases, with 11 bases between the two germline ends. Looked up from germline, CDR1 is MGHDK and CDR2 is SYGVNS. The CDR3 loop spans 13 amino acids. The CDR3 sequence is CASSPGIGQPQHF. The CDR3 bases are TGTGCCAGCAGTCCAGGAATCGGTCAGCCCCAGCATTTT.

V usage is TRBV5-5 and J usage is TRBJ1-2; unclear D gene. Trimming pared 0 bases from V and 3 bases from J, leaving 15 bases between. There are 16 residues in the CDR3. Germline V gives CDR1 SGHKS, CDR2 YYEKEE (reference sequence). Written as DNA, the CDR3 is TGTGCCAGCAGCTTGGCGGCAGGAACGTTTGACTATGGCTACACCTTC. It specifies CASSLAAGTFDYGYTF.

The chain combines TRBV5-1 with TRBJ1-2; a weak D match, TRBD1 (5 bases). Germline CDR1 and CDR2: SGHRS and YFSETQ. V was cut by 4 bases and J by 3 bases, with 19 bases left in between. The CDR3 loop spans 16 amino acids. The CDR3 sequence is CASSPGGGSYYYGYTF. The CDR3, as DNA: TGCGCCAGCAGCCCGGGCGGGGGGTCGTACTACTATGGCTACACCTTC.

V usage is TRBV6-5 and J usage is TRBJ1-3; D is unclear. The germline gives CDR1 MNHEY, CDR2 SVGAGI. The CDR3 extends over 14 amino acids. Trimming shortened V by 2 bases and J by 4 bases, and 9 bases separated the two germline ends. CDR3 region: CASSYTSQGNTIYF. CDR3 nucleotides: TGTGCCAGCAGTTACACCTCACAGGGAAACACCATATATTTT.

Concerning this clone itself: The same CDR3 arises from other DNA sequences in this sample as well. V usage is TRBV5-1 and J usage is TRBJ1-2; a possible D gene is TRBD1 (5 bases). The V and J ends lost 0 bases and 2 bases respectively, with 5 bases between them. Germline loops: CDR1 SGHRS, CDR2 YFSETQ. The CDR3 loop spans 13 amino acids. The CDR3 region has the DNA TGCGCCAGCAGCTTGGGACAGAACTATGGCTACACCTTC. Translated, it gives CASSLGQNYGYTF.

The chain uses TRBV9 and TRBJ1-6; weak D call: TRBD1 (5 bases). Germline V lookup: CDR1 SGDLS, CDR2 YYNGEE. The CDR3 length is 14 residues. The ends were cut back, 0 bases at V and 7 bases at J, with 8 bases in the middle. CDR3 DNA: TGTGCCAGCAGCGTAGGAACAGGCAATTCACCCCTCCACTTT. Translation gives CASSVGTGNSPLHF. The complete variable domain, with remaining parts taken from reference TRBV9 and TRBJ1-6, reads DSGVTQTPKHLITATGQRVTLRCSPRSGDLSVYWYQQSLDQGLQFLIQYYNGEERAKGNILERFSAQQFPDLHSELNLSSLELGDSALYFCASSVGTGNSPLHFGNGTRLTVT.